The T cell receptor beta chain under discussion was sequenced for a study of T cells in Graves' hyperthyroidism and ophthalmopathy. RNA transcripts gave rise to amplified TCR beta CDR3 regions. A set of HTBI primers served as the primers for a first-round RT-PCR of the TCR CDR3. Via MiXCR, TCRdb re-called the multiplex PCR reads, giving one row per CDR3 protein. The profile shows about 640,000 distinct CDR3 sequences, more than 12% of them singletons. In germline, CDR1 is PRHDT, CDR2 FYEKMQ (reference sequence). This CDR3 region has 15 residues. Trimming removed 5 bases at V and 0 bases at J, with 14 bases between. Study findings and constraints: Model output signaled ophthalmopathy a median around 5.9 months ahead of onset. Most clonotypes that expanded in the thyroid above 0.001 also showed up in blood.

This clonotype was found many times. Its antigen is unidentified. This clonotype was sampled from a woman between 45 and 60 years old with Graves' ophthalmopathy. The V call is TRBV13, the J call TRBJ2-7; D perhaps matches TRBD2 (5 bases). The sequenced material came from blood. Written as DNA, the CDR3 is TGTGCCAGCAGCGATCGTGGGAGAACCTCCTACGAGCAGTACTTC. This codes for CASSDRGRTSYEQYF.